The 16 T cell receptor beta chains given below trace back to one sample, sequenced in a study of somatic mutations in cytotoxic T cells in rheumatoid arthritis. Produced via immunoSEQ multiplex PCR; TCRdb's table is partial and in-frame only. This table has just over 15,000 clones, approximately 75% appearing once. Sequenced: CD8+ T cells sorted from blood. The source is an adult with rheumatoid arthritis.

This sequence joins TRBV5-1 and TRBJ2-1; 11 bases match TRBD2. This CDR3 is 19 amino acids long. Germline CDR1 and CDR2: SGHRS and YFSETQ. V was clipped by 1 base and J by 0 bases; unmatched bases: 9. In DNA form, the CDR3 reads TGCGCCAGCAGCTTGCTTCTAGCGGGGGGCCTGAGCTCCTACAATGAGCAGTTCTTC. Translating it yields CASSLLLAGGLSSYNEQFF.

The V and J genes are TRBV7-6 and TRBJ2-3; the D gene is possibly TRBD2 (5 bases). Trimming took 1 base from V and 0 from J, leaving 14 bases between them. The CDR3 runs 17 residues. Germline CDR1 and CDR2: SGHVS and FNYEAQ. CDR3 protein: CASSLERRQTSTDTQYF. In DNA form, the CDR3 reads TGTGCCAGCAGCTTAGAGCGGCGGCAGACAAGCACAGATACGCAGTATTTT.

The genes are TRBV7-9 and TRBJ1-4; 7 bases align to TRBD1. The germline V gene encodes CDR1 SEHNR and CDR2 FQNEAQ (reference sequence). The trim removed 5 bases at V and 7 bases at J, leaving 7 bases unmatched. This CDR3 region has 14 residues. For the CDR3, the DNA is TGTGCCAGCAGCCCAACGACAGGGTTTGAAAAACTGTTTTTT. The encoded protein is CASSPTTGFEKLFF.

V is TRBV25-1 and J is TRBJ2-3; D might be TRBD1 (5 bases). CDR1 MGHDK and CDR2 SYGVNS come from the germline V gene. The CDR3 has 14 residues. The ends were cut back, 1 base at V and 0 bases at J, with 5 bases in the middle. The CDR3 sequence: CASSEWGSTDTQYF. The CDR3 DNA reads as TGTGCCAGCAGTGAATGGGGCAGCACAGATACGCAGTATTTT.

V is TRBV27 and J is TRBJ2-1, with 11 nucleotides matching TRBD1. V lost 5 bases, J lost 6 bases, and 6 bases stayed unmatched. The V gene's germline CDR1 is MNHEY and CDR2 SMNVEV (reference sequence). The CDR3 is 15 amino acids. CDR3 amino acids: CASSQDGTGGNEQFF. The CDR3 coding sequence is TGTGCCAGCAGTCAAGATGGGACAGGGGGCAATGAGCAGTTCTTC.

The table lists this clone with a count of one. The chain recombines TRBV6-1 with TRBJ1-6; possible D gene TRBD1, 5 bases. CDR1 MNHNS and CDR2 SASEGT come from the germline V gene. This CDR3 spans 16 amino acids. V lost 5 bases and J 7 bases, leaving 18 bases between the germline ends. CDR3 amino acids: CASSQDAGSGNSPLHF. CDR3 coding DNA: TGTGCCAGCAGTCAAGACGCAGGGTCTGGCAATTCACCCCTCCACTTT.

The rearrangement uses TRBV7-6 and TRBJ1-1; D may be TRBD1 (5 bases). This CDR3 region has 14 residues. Germline V gives CDR1 SGHVS, CDR2 FNYEAQ. V lost 4 bases, J lost 3 bases, and 12 bases lay in between. The CDR3 DNA reads as TGTGCCAGCAGCTACAACCAGGGAGACACTGAAGCTTTCTTT. Its translation: CASSYNQGDTEAFF.

By its share, this clone is large. The chain combines TRBV28 with TRBJ2-7; 13 bases are a match to TRBD2. The germline gives CDR1 MDHEN, CDR2 SYDVKM. With V trimmed by 2 bases and J by 4 bases, 8 bases remained unmatched. CDR3 size: 17 residues. The DNA of the CDR3 is TGTGCCAGCAGTTTACCCGGACTAGCGGGAGATGAATACGAGCAGTACTTC. Translating it yields CASSLPGLAGDEYEQYF.

V is TRBV18 and J is TRBJ2-1; D perhaps matches TRBD2 (5 bases). Germline values: CDR1 KGHSH, CDR2 LQKENI. The CDR3 length is 19 residues. V lost 2 bases and J lost 0, with 20 bases in between. CDR3 region: CASSPGDTGGPSSYNEQFF. The DNA of the CDR3 is TGTGCCAGCTCACCAGGAGACACCGGCGGGCCCAGCTCCTACAATGAGCAGTTCTTC.

The chain combines TRBV20-1 with TRBJ1-2; D gene unclear. Germline V gives CDR1 DFQATT, CDR2 SNEGSKA (reference sequence). V lost 3 bases, J lost 8 bases, and 7 bases lay in between. The CDR3 is 10 residues long. This CDR3 is CSARGWGYTF. CDR3 DNA: TGCAGTGCTAGGGGATGGGGCTACACCTTC.

The chain combines TRBV6-4 with TRBJ2-3; D may be TRBD1 (5 bases). This CDR3 contains 15 residues. With 2 bases removed from V and 0 bases from J, the gap between germline ends came to 9 bases. Per the germline V gene, CDR1 is MRHNA and CDR2 is SNTAGT. CDR3 protein: CASSDGAGSTDTQYF. In nucleotides, the CDR3 is TGTGCCAGCAGTGACGGAGCAGGGAGCACAGATACGCAGTATTTT.

The chain couples TRBV7-7 to TRBJ2-7; D is possibly TRBD1 or TRBD2 (5 bases each). The CDR3 totals 14 residues. V was trimmed by 5 bases and J by 2 bases, leaving 13 bases between them. CDR1 is SSHAT, CDR2 FNYEAQ, per germline (reference sequence). This chain's CDR3 is CASSESTGPYEQYF. The CDR3 DNA is TGTGCCAGCAGCGAATCGACGGGGCCCTACGAGCAGTACTTC.

The chain is built from TRBV7-6 and TRBJ2-1; D may correspond to TRBD1 or TRBD2 (6 bases each). V lost 7 bases and J lost 6, with 19 bases in between. CDR1 SGHVS and CDR2 FNYEAQ come from the germline V gene. The CDR3 consists of 15 residues. DNA for the CDR3: TGTGCCAGCACCCCCGGGAGTCCAGGGGCCAATGAGCAGTTCTTC. Encoded protein: CASTPGSPGANEQFF.

V and J are TRBV5-1 and TRBJ2-7; TRBD1 agrees at 11 bases. The CDR3 has 15 residues. Trimming took 1 base from V and 2 from J; bases not matched to a gene: 2. Germline V lookup: CDR1 SGHRS, CDR2 YFSETQ. CDR3 loop: CASSLKGQGAYEQYF. CDR3 DNA sequence: TGCGCCAGCAGCTTGAAGGGACAGGGGGCCTACGAGCAGTACTTC.

The rearrangement uses TRBV2 and TRBJ1-6; tentatively, D is TRBD1 (5 bases). Between the trimmed V and J ends, which lost 8 bases and 9 bases, there was a span of 14 bases. Germline lookup yields CDR1 SNHLY and CDR2 FYNNEI. The CDR3 covers 13 residues. Here the CDR3 reads CASSGPGPSPLHF. The CDR3 nucleotides read TGTGCCAGCTCGGGGCCGGGTCCTTCACCCCTCCACTTT.

The chain employs TRBV4-2 and TRBJ1-4; no clear D. Per germline, CDR1 LGHNA and CDR2 YNFKEQ. The CDR3 runs to 16 residues. V lost 0 bases to trimming and J lost 8 bases, with 16 bases between them. CDR3 sequence reads: CASSQENRAEDEKLFF. DNA for the CDR3: TGTGCCAGCAGCCAAGAGAACCGCGCAGAGGACGAAAAACTGTTTTTT.